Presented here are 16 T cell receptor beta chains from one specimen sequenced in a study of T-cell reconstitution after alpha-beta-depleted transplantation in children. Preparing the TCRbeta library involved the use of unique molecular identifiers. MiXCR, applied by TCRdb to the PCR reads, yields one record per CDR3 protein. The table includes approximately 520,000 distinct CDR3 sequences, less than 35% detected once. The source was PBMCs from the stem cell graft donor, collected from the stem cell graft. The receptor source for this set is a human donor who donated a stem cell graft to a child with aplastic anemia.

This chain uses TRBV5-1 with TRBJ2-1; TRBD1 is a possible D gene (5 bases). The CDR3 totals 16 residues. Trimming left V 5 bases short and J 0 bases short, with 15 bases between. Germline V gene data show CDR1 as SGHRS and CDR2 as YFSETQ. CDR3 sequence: CASSRQRQSSYNEQFF. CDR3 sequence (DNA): TGCGCCAGCAGTCGGCAACGACAGAGCTCCTACAATGAGCAGTTCTTC.

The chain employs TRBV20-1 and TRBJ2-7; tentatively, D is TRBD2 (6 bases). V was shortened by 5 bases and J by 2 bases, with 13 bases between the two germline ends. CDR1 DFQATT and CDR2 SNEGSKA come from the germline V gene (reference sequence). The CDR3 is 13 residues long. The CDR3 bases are TGCAGTGCTGACTCGTCGGGGGCCTACGAGCAGTACTTC. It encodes CSADSSGAYEQYF.

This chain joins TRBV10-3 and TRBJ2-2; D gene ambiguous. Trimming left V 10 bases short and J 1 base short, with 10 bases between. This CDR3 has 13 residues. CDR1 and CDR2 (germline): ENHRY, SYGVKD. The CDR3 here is CATLAENTGELFF. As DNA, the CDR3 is TGTGCCACCCTCGCGGAGAACACCGGGGAGCTGTTTTTT.

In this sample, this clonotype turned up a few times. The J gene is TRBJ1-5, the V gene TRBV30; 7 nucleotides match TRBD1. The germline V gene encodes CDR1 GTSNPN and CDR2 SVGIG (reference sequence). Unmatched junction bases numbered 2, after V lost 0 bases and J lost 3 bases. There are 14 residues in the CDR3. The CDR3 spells CAWSVGTDNQPQHF. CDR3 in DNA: TGTGCCTGGAGTGTTGGGACAGACAATCAGCCCCAGCATTTT.

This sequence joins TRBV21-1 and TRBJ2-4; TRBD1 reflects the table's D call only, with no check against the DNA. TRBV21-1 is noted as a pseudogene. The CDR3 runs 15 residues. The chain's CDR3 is CASSPTQGAKNIQYF. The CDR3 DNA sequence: TGTGCCAGCAGCCCCACCCAGGGGGCCAAAAACATTCAGTACTTC.

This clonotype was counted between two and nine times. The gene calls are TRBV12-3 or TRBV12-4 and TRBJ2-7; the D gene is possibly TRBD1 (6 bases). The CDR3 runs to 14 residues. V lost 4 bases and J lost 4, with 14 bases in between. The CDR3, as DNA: TGTGCCAGCAGTTCCTCCGGGACACCATACGAGCAGTACGTC. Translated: CASSSSGTPYEQYV.

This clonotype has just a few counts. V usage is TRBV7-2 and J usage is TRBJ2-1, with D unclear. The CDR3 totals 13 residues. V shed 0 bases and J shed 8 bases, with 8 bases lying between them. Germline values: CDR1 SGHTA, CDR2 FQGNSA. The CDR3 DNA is TGTGCCAGCAGCTTAGCGCGTGGCGATGAGCAGTTCTTC. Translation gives CASSLARGDEQFF.

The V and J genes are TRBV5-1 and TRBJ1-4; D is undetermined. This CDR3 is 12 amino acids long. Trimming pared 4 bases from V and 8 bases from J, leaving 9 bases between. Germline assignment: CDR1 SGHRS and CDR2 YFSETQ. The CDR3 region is CASSRPGEKLFF. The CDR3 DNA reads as TGCGCCAGCAGCCGGCCTGGCGAAAAACTGTTTTTT. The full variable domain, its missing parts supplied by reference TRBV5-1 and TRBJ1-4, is KAGVTQTPRYLIKTRGQQVTLSCSPISGHRSVSWYQQTPGQGLQFLFEYFSETQRNKGNFPGRFSGRQFSNSRSEMNVSTLELGDSALYLCASSRPGEKLFFGSGTQLSVL.

The CDR3 protein is CASSKFGQGKPDTQYF. The CDR3 DNA follows: TGTGCCAGTAGTAAATTCGGACAGGGGAAGCCAGATACGCAGTATTTT. The rearrangement uses TRBV19 and TRBJ2-3; 9 bases align to TRBD1. V shed 4 bases, J shed 4 bases, and the junction held 9 bases outside the gene matches. The CDR3 has 16 residues. Germline V gives CDR1 LNHDA, CDR2 SQIVND (reference sequence).

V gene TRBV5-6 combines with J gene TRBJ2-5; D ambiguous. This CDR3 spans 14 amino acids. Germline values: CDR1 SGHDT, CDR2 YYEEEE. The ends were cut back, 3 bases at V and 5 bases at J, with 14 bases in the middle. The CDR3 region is CASSYGAGEETQYF. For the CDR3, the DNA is TGTGCCAGCAGCTATGGAGCAGGAGAGGAGACCCAGTACTTC.

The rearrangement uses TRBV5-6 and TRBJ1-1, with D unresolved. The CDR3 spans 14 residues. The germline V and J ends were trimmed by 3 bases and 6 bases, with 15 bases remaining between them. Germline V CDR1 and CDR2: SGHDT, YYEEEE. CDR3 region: CASSSLPERAEAFF. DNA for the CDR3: TGTGCCAGCAGCTCCCTACCAGAAAGGGCTGAAGCTTTCTTT.

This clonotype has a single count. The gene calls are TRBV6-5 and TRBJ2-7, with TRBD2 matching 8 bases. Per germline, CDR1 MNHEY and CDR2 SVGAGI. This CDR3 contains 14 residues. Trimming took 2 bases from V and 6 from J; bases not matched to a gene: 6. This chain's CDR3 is CASSYQAGESEQYV. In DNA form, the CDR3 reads TGTGCCAGCAGTTACCAAGCGGGAGAGAGCGAGCAGTACGTC.

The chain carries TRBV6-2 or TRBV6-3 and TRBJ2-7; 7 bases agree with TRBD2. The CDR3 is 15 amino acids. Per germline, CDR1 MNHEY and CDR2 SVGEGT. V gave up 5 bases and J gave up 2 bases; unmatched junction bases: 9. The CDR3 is CASSLLATSPYEQYF. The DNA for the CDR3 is TGTGCCAGCAGTCTACTAGCGACGAGCCCCTACGAGCAGTACTTC.

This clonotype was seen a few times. For the CDR3, the DNA is TGTGCCAGCAGAGGAAGTCCCAATGAGCAGTTCTTC. Its translation is CASRGSPNEQFF. This chain links TRBV6-4 with TRBJ2-1; no firm D call. Trimming left V 6 bases short and J 6 bases short, with 9 bases between. CDR3 length: 12 amino acids. Germline CDR1 and CDR2: MRHNA and SNTAGT.

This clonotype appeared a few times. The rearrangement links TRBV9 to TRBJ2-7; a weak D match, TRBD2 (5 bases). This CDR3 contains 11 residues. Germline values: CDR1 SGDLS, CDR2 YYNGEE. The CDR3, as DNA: TGTGCCAGCAGCGGGACTCGAAAGTACGAGGTC. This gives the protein CASSGTRKYEV.

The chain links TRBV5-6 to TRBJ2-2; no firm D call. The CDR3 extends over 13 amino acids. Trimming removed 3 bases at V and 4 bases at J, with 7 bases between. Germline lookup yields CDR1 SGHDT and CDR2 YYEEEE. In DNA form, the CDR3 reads TGTGCCAGCAGCTGGGGTAGCACCGGGGAGCTGTTTTTT. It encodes CASSWGSTGELFF.